Following are 15 T cell receptor beta chains from one sample sequenced in a study of cytotoxic CD8 clonotypes in ibrutinib-treated CLL. The method was immunoSEQ multiplex PCR; TCRdb's version includes in-frame clones alone and lacks a portion of them. The repertoire consists of approximately 190,000 clones, with roughly 73% occurring once and the leading ten covering roughly 11%. The starting material was PBMCs, obtained after 12 months of ibrutinib treatment. The receptors stem from a human donor with chronic lymphocytic leukemia.

This clone was detected only once. This chain connects TRBV11-3 to TRBJ1-6, with TRBD1 as a possible D gene (6 bases). V lost 1 base and J lost 13, with 8 bases in between. CDR3 length: 12 amino acids. Germline values: CDR1 SGHNT, CDR2 YENEEA. In DNA, the CDR3 is TGTGCCAGCAGCTTAGTCGGGGGCCCCCTCCACTTT. Translation gives CASSLVGGPLHF.

The V and J genes are TRBV7-9 and TRBJ1-2; TRBD1 agrees at 9 bases. Per the germline V gene, CDR1 is SEHNR and CDR2 is FQNEAQ (reference sequence). The CDR3 has 14 amino acids. Germline trimming cut 4 bases from V and 2 bases from J; bases unmatched to any gene: 2. The CDR3 reads CASSSQGANYGYTF. The CDR3 bases are TGTGCCAGCAGCTCACAGGGGGCCAACTATGGCTACACCTTC.

This chain uses TRBV27 with TRBJ1-1, with a possible D match to TRBD1 (5 bases). The CDR3 covers 17 residues. The germline gives CDR1 MNHEY, CDR2 SMNVEV (reference sequence). V dropped 3 bases and J dropped 1 base, with 18 bases sitting between them. CDR3 nucleotide sequence: TGTGCCAGCAGTTTCCATAAGGGACCGGGGACGAACACTGAAGCTTTCTTT. This sequence encodes CASSFHKGPGTNTEAFF.

This clone was observed a few times. The rearrangement links TRBV2 to TRBJ1-2; D remains ambiguous. With 7 bases removed from V and 1 base from J, the gap between germline ends came to 7 bases. Germline V gives CDR1 SNHLY, CDR2 FYNNEI. This CDR3 comprises 12 residues. As DNA, the CDR3 is TGTGCCAGCAACCAGTTTAACTATGGCTACACCTTC. Amino acids: CASNQFNYGYTF.

This CDR3 is CASSLGGQQETQYF. In DNA form, the CDR3 reads TGTGCCAGCAGCTTAGGGGGACAACAAGAGACCCAGTACTTC. The chain recombines TRBV7-3 with TRBJ2-5; the D gene is possibly TRBD1 (6 bases). The germline CDR1 and CDR2 sequences are SGHTA and FQGTGA. The V and J ends lost 2 bases and 2 bases respectively, with 9 bases between them. This CDR3 spans 14 amino acids.

V gene TRBV2 combines with J gene TRBJ2-5; 7 bases align to TRBD2. Trimming took 1 base from V and 0 from J; bases not matched to a gene: 5. This CDR3 region has 16 residues. Per germline, CDR1 SNHLY and CDR2 FYNNEI. The CDR3 reads CASSEGGRGNQETQYF. DNA for the CDR3: TGTGCCAGCAGTGAAGGAGGGCGGGGGAACCAAGAGACCCAGTACTTC.

This clone was observed a single time. This chain connects TRBV28 to TRBJ1-1, with D unresolved. Trimming removed 4 bases from V and 5 bases from J, with 8 bases in between. Germline assignment: CDR1 MDHEN and CDR2 SYDVKM. There are 12 residues in the CDR3. The CDR3 coding sequence is TGTGCCAGCAGTTCCTATCGGACTGAAGCTTTCTTT. Protein sequence: CASSSYRTEAFF.

CDR3: CASSQRGVKDTQYF. Written as DNA, the CDR3 is TGTGCCAGCAGCCAGCGGGGGGTTAAAGATACGCAGTATTTT. V usage is TRBV7-6 and J usage is TRBJ2-3; TRBD2 agrees at 9 bases. CDR1 and CDR2 from the germline V gene are SGHVS and FNYEAQ. J gave up 5 bases and V 5 bases, and 5 bases lay outside the gene matches. CDR3 size: 14 residues. Using reference TRBV7-6 and TRBJ2-3 for the parts outside the CDR3, the full variable domain is GAGVSQSPRYKVTKRGQDVALRCDPISGHVSLYWYRQALGQGPEFLTYFNYEAQQDKSGLPNDRFSAERPEGSISTLTIQRTEQRDSAMYRCASSQRGVKDTQYFGPGTRLTVL.

The chain has TRBV18 and TRBJ2-7; D uncertain. This CDR3 region has 14 residues. V was cut by 5 bases and J by 5 bases, with 16 bases left in between. Germline values: CDR1 KGHSH, CDR2 LQKENI. In nucleotides, the CDR3 is TGTGCCAGCTCATCGACCGGCCTTGGGGACGAGCAGTACTTC. It specifies CASSSTGLGDEQYF.

CDR3 sequence: CASSQSLGAANEQFF. CDR3 DNA: TGTGCCAGCAGCCAATCGTTGGGAGCCGCCAATGAGCAGTTCTTC. V is TRBV16 and J is TRBJ2-1; maybe TRBD2 (5 bases). The CDR3 contains 15 residues. V was cut by 0 bases and J by 6 bases, with 12 bases left in between. Germline V gene sequence: CDR1 KGHSY, CDR2 FQNENV.

The rearrangement joins TRBV30 to TRBJ1-3; D not certain. With 1 base removed from V and 1 base from J, the gap between germline ends came to 5 bases. This CDR3 is built from 13 residues. From germline, CDR1 is GTSNPN and CDR2 SVGIG (reference sequence). CDR3 bases: TGTGCCTGGAGTGGTACTTCTGGAAACACCATATATTTT. The encoded protein is CAWSGTSGNTIYF.

CDR3 DNA sequence: TGTGCCAGCAGCTTCGCAGATACGCAGTATTTT. The encoded protein is CASSFADTQYF. The chain is built from TRBV7-3 and TRBJ2-3; D gene uncertain. In germline, CDR1 is SGHTA, CDR2 FQGTGA. V lost 3 bases and J 4 bases, leaving 2 bases between the germline ends. CDR3 length equals 11 residues.

This chain joins TRBV12-2 and TRBJ2-7; the listed D gene, TRBD1, was not tested against the DNA. TRBV12-2 is reported as a pseudogene. CDR3 size: 15 residues. CDR3 sequence: CASRLLGQVNYEQYF. The CDR3 DNA reads as TGTGCAAGTCGCTTGCTTGGGCAGGTTAACTACGAGCAGTACTTC.

This clone is a singleton in its sample. The chain has TRBV6-1 and TRBJ1-3; D ambiguous. CDR1 MNHNS and CDR2 SASEGT come from the germline V gene. This CDR3 spans 13 amino acids. The V gene lost 4 bases and the J gene lost 7 bases, with 11 bases spanning the gap. The CDR3 DNA reads TGTGCCAGCAGTGCCCCCGAGAGGAACACCATATATTTT. Residues: CASSAPERNTIYF.

The rearrangement links TRBV2 to TRBJ2-7, with unresolved D. Germline assignment: CDR1 SNHLY and CDR2 FYNNEI. The length of the CDR3 is 15 residues. Trimming pared 1 base from V and 2 bases from J, leaving 12 bases between. CDR3 DNA sequence: TGTGCCAGCAGTGAAGGACCCAAAGAGCCCTACGAGCAGTACTTC. Amino acids: CASSEGPKEPYEQYF.